The 21 T cell receptor beta chains below were found in one sample sequenced in a study of graft-versus-host responses after intestinal transplantation. Their antigens remain unidentified. Profiling relied on immunoSEQ multiplex PCR, and the TCRdb table lists in-frame clones only, not all of them. The table has 90,000 to 95,000 clones, about 93% seen once; the top ten hold around 0.49%. Sequenced material: unstimulated CD8+ T cells sorted from spleen or lymph node cells, taken before intestinal transplant. The receptors were gathered from a human donor who received an intestinal transplant.

This sequence joins TRBV19 and TRBJ1-4; no firm D call. From germline, CDR1 is LNHDA and CDR2 SQIVND (reference sequence). The V gene lost 3 bases and the J gene lost 7 bases, with 6 bases spanning the gap. The CDR3 extends over 12 amino acids. The CDR3 region is CASSIGAEKLFF. CDR3 in DNA: TGTGCCAGTAGTATTGGAGCTGAAAAACTGTTTTTT.

This chain joins TRBV7-9 and TRBJ1-2; D call uncertain. Germline CDR1 is SEHNR and CDR2 is FQNEAQ (reference sequence). The CDR3 extends over 14 amino acids. V lost 2 bases, J lost 5 bases, and 12 bases lay in between. This CDR3 reads CASSLSGESYGYTF. CDR3 DNA: TGTGCCAGCAGCTTAAGTGGAGAATCTTATGGCTACACCTTC. Full variable domain (remainder filled in from reference TRBV7-9 and TRBJ1-2): DTGVSQNPRHKITKRGQNVTFRCDPISEHNRLYWYRQTLGQGPEFLTYFQNEAQLEKSRLLSDRFSAERPKGSFSTLEIQRTEQGDSAMYLCASSLSGESYGYTFGSGTRLTVV.

This clone was detected only a few times. Other DNA sequences within the sample encode an identical CDR3. The rearrangement links TRBV14 to TRBJ1-2; D is uncertain. Per the germline V gene, CDR1 is SGHDN and CDR2 is FVKESK. The CDR3 has 13 residues. Between the trimmed V and J ends, which lost 0 bases and 3 bases, there was a span of 5 bases. CDR3 residues: CASSQDNYYGYTF. CDR3 sequence (DNA): TGTGCCAGCAGCCAAGACAACTACTATGGCTACACCTTC. The full variable domain, rest sourced from reference TRBV14 and TRBJ1-2, is EAGVTQFPSHSVIEKGQTVTLRCDPISGHDNLYWYRRVMGKEIKFLLHFVKESKQDESGMPNNRFLAERTGGTYSTLKVQPAELEDSGVYFCASSQDNYYGYTFGSGTRLTVV.

The J gene is TRBJ1-1, the V gene TRBV27; tentatively, D is TRBD1 (5 bases). Per germline, CDR1 MNHEY and CDR2 SMNVEV (reference sequence). The germline V and J ends were trimmed by 2 bases and 1 base, with 8 bases remaining between them. The CDR3 has 14 residues. CDR3 nucleotides: TGTGCCAGCAGTTTAGGGGGGACGAACACTGAAGCTTTCTTT. Encoded protein: CASSLGGTNTEAFF.

This chain links TRBV11-3 with TRBJ2-7, with D maybe TRBD2 (5 bases). The V end was cut by 4 bases, the J end by 7 bases, with 11 bases between. The CDR3 contains 12 residues. Per germline, CDR1 SGHNT and CDR2 YENEEA. CDR3 residues: CASSSTEGEQYF. The CDR3 DNA sequence: TGTGCCAGCAGCTCAACCGAGGGAGAGCAGTACTTC.

The table lists this clone with a count of one. The gene calls are TRBV23-1 and TRBJ2-2, with D possibly being TRBD1 (6 bases). TRBV23-1 is an ORF; its function is uncertain. The CDR3 totals 23 residues. The V gene lost 9 bases and the J gene lost 0 bases, with 38 bases spanning the gap. The CDR3 DNA reads TGCGCCAGGCCCGACAGGAAACACTGGAGGTCGGTATCCTCACACGCGAACACCGGGGAGCTGTTTTTT. Amino acid sequence: CARPDRKHWRSVSSHANTGELFF.

This clone was counted a single time. The rearrangement links TRBV28 to TRBJ1-5; D is unresolved. CDR3 size: 14 residues. Trimming shortened V by 6 bases and J by 1 base, and 10 bases separated the two germline ends. Germline CDR1 and CDR2: MDHEN and SYDVKM. The CDR3 coding sequence is TGTGCCAGCAGCACCTTGAGGAGCAATCAGCCCCAGCATTTT. Protein product: CASSTLRSNQPQHF.

The gene calls are TRBV30 and TRBJ1-2; maybe TRBD1 (6 bases). V was trimmed by 4 bases and J by 8 bases, leaving 14 bases between them. Germline V gene sequence: CDR1 GTSNPN, CDR2 SVGIG (reference sequence). The CDR3 loop spans 12 amino acids. CDR3 coding DNA: TGTGCCTGGACCCAAGGGGGAGAGGGCTACACCTTC. Amino acids: CAWTQGGEGYTF. Full variable domain (rest looked up from reference TRBV30 and TRBJ1-2): SQTIHQWPATLVQPVGSPLSLECTVEGTSNPNLYWYRQAAGRGLQLLFYSVGIGQISSEVPQNLSASRPQDRQFILSSKKLLLSDSGFYLCAWTQGGEGYTFGSGTRLTVV.

The chain couples TRBV29-1 to TRBJ2-7, with a weak D call TRBD1 (6 bases). CDR1 and CDR2 (germline): SQVTM, ANQGSEA. V was pared by 6 bases and J by 4 bases, with 16 bases between. The CDR3 is made up of 13 amino acids. This CDR3 reads CSVPGHGLYEQYF. CDR3 nucleotide sequence: TGCAGCGTGCCGGGACACGGCCTTTACGAGCAGTACTTC.

The chain is built from TRBV7-9 and TRBJ1-2, with D unresolved. Between the trimmed V and J ends, which lost 1 base and 10 bases, there was a span of 19 bases. Per germline, CDR1 SEHNR and CDR2 FQNEAQ (reference sequence). The CDR3 is 15 amino acids. The CDR3 coding sequence is TGTGCCAGCAGCTTAGTATCCGGGAGTCTTGAAACCTACACCTTC. Encoded protein: CASSLVSGSLETYTF.

The rearrangement joins TRBV18 to TRBJ1-4, with D unclear. Germline-derived CDR1 and CDR2 are KGHSH and LQKENI. CDR3 length: 17 amino acids. The V gene lost 4 bases and the J gene lost 2 bases, with 17 bases spanning the gap. CDR3 protein: CASSLLPLEGTNEKLFF. CDR3 DNA sequence: TGTGCCAGCTCACTCCTCCCTCTGGAGGGTACTAATGAAAAACTGTTTTTT.

This sequence joins TRBV27 and TRBJ2-1, with D possibly matching TRBD1 (6 bases). Germline CDR1 is MNHEY and CDR2 is SMNVEV (reference sequence). The CDR3 spans 16 residues. Trimming took off 6 bases at V and 5 bases at J, with 20 bases between the two ends. CDR3 amino acids: CASRRTALGAHNEQFF. In nucleotides, the CDR3 is TGTGCCAGCAGGCGAACCGCGCTGGGGGCGCACAATGAGCAGTTCTTC.

The rearrangement uses TRBV7-9 and TRBJ1-1; perhaps TRBD1 as D (5 bases). Trimming removed 6 bases at V and 6 bases at J, with 14 bases between. CDR3 length: 13 residues. Germline CDR1 is SEHNR and CDR2 is FQNEAQ (reference sequence). The CDR3 sequence: CASRSTGTAEAFF. CDR3 DNA: TGTGCCAGCAGATCCACAGGTACCGCTGAAGCTTTCTTT.

This clone appeared a few times. CDR3 coding DNA: TGTGCCATCAGTGAGGGGGCGTTGGCCGAAGCTTTCTTT. It is translated as CAISEGALAEAFF. The chain joins TRBV10-3 to TRBJ1-1; a possible D gene is TRBD1 (5 bases). V dropped 2 bases and J dropped 8 bases, with 12 bases sitting between them. The CDR3 has 13 residues. CDR1 is ENHRY, CDR2 SYGVKD, per germline.

This rearrangement joins TRBV7-9 to TRBJ2-1, with TRBD2 matching over 8 bases. V gave up 10 bases and J gave up 4 bases; unmatched junction bases: 9. There are 14 residues in the CDR3. Germline values: CDR1 SEHNR, CDR2 FQNEAQ (reference sequence). The CDR3: CATLGTSGYNEQFF. DNA for the CDR3: TGTGCCACCCTAGGCACTAGCGGTTACAATGAGCAGTTCTTC.

The V and J genes are TRBV7-9 and TRBJ1-2, with TRBD1 matching over 9 bases. Germline values: CDR1 SEHNR, CDR2 FQNEAQ (reference sequence). The CDR3 is 15 amino acids. J lost 5 bases, V lost 4 bases, and 8 bases had no gene match. The CDR3 DNA is TGTGCCAGCAGCTGGGGGGACAGGGAATCTTATGGCTACACCTTC. This translates into CASSWGDRESYGYTF.

This chain uses TRBV4-3 with TRBJ1-6; D is unresolved. V was pared by 4 bases and J by 5 bases, with 12 bases between. Germline CDR1 reads LGHNA; CDR2 reads YSLEER. The CDR3 length is 15 residues. This CDR3 reads CASSLANGDNSPLHF. CDR3 in DNA: TGCGCCAGCAGCCTAGCGAACGGGGATAATTCACCCCTCCACTTT.

The V call is TRBV9, the J call TRBJ2-4, with a possible D match to TRBD2 (5 bases). The germline V and J ends were trimmed by 3 bases and 8 bases, with 18 bases remaining between them. This CDR3 is 15 amino acids long. Germline CDR1 is SGDLS and CDR2 is YYNGEE. The CDR3 region has the DNA TGTGCCAGCAGCGAAGGTCACGGGGTGGGAGACATTCAGTACTTC. Its translation: CASSEGHGVGDIQYF.

The chain joins TRBV6-1 to TRBJ1-1; D gene uncertain. The germline gives CDR1 MNHNS, CDR2 SASEGT. This CDR3 contains 14 residues. The V end lost 3 bases, the J end lost 2 bases, and 10 bases lay between the germline ends. The CDR3 spells CASSDQSFNTEAFF. In nucleotides, the CDR3 is TGTGCCAGCAGTGACCAGTCCTTCAACACTGAAGCTTTCTTT.

The rearrangement joins TRBV6-5 to TRBJ1-1, with D maybe TRBD1 (5 bases). Per germline, CDR1 MNHEY and CDR2 SVGAGI. The CDR3 is 13 residues long. V was shortened by 6 bases and J by 3 bases, with 11 bases between the two germline ends. CDR3: CASSVGEDTEAFF. The CDR3 DNA follows: TGTGCCAGCAGCGTGGGGGAGGACACTGAAGCTTTCTTT.

This clone has only a few counts. The chain combines TRBV4-1 with TRBJ1-5, with D tentatively TRBD1 (5 bases). Deletions cut 2 bases from V and 1 base from J, with 9 bases between. Per the germline V gene, CDR1 is MGHRA and CDR2 is YSYEKL. This CDR3 spans 15 amino acids. DNA of the CDR3: TGCGCCAGCAGCCAATGGGCAGGGAGCAATCAGCCCCAGCATTTT. It codes for CASSQWAGSNQPQHF.